The 31 T cell receptor beta chains in this list originate from one sample, sequenced in a study of CD8 T cells in Susac syndrome. An amount of RNA that ranged from roughly 0.5 to 1 ug was reverse transcribed with random hexamers. One entry per CDR3 protein, called by TCRdb with MiXCR from the immunoSEQ multiplex PCR reads. The table shows about 130,000 distinct CDR3 sequences, with around 85% occurring only once. The material sequenced was CD8+ T cells from PBMCs. Receptors originate from a human donor with multiple sclerosis.

This rearrangement joins TRBV28 to TRBJ1-1, with TRBD1 identical over 9 bases. The CDR3 length is 15 residues. In germline, CDR1 is MDHEN, CDR2 SYDVKM. Trimming removed 3 bases from V and 2 bases from J; junction bases left unmatched: 4. As DNA, the CDR3 is TGTGCCAGCAGTTTGGAGGGACAGGGAAACACTGAAGCTTTCTTT. Amino acid sequence: CASSLEGQGNTEAFF.

The chain is built from TRBV5-1 and TRBJ2-1; the match to TRBD1 covers 7 bases. The CDR3 is 12 residues long. The V gene end was trimmed by 8 bases and the J gene end by 5 bases; junction bases not matched to a gene: 4. CDR1 is SGHRS and CDR2 is YFSETQ in the germline V gene. This CDR3 is CASWDSHNEQFF. CDR3 bases: TGCGCCAGTTGGGACAGTCACAATGAGCAGTTCTTC.

The chain employs TRBV4-1 and TRBJ1-1; 9 bases match TRBD1. After removal of 4 bases from V and 3 bases from J, the junction contained 9 bases not matched to a gene. CDR3 size: 16 residues. Germline V lookup: CDR1 MGHRA, CDR2 YSYEKL. CDR3 DNA: TGCGCCAGCAGCCCCAAGATAGGGACAGGGCACACTGAAGCTTTCTTT. Amino acids: CASSPKIGTGHTEAFF.

V gene TRBV4-3 combines with J gene TRBJ2-5; D is possibly TRBD1 (6 bases). Germline CDR1 and CDR2: LGHNA and YSLEER. Trimming left V 1 base short and J 5 bases short, with 14 bases between. This CDR3 has 15 residues. The CDR3 DNA reads TGCGCCAGCAGCCAAGGACGAGGACAGTCGGAGACCCAGTACTTC. It yields the protein CASSQGRGQSETQYF.

CDR3 bases: TGTGCCAGTAGTCAGATAGACTCGCGCAATGAGCAGTTCTTC. Translation: CASSQIDSRNEQFF. The V and J genes are TRBV19 and TRBJ2-1; D ambiguous. Germline V lookup: CDR1 LNHDA, CDR2 SQIVND (reference sequence). The length of the CDR3 is 14 residues. Deletions cut 5 bases from V and 6 bases from J, with 14 bases between.

V usage is TRBV5-8 and J usage is TRBJ1-2; D may be TRBD1 (5 bases). CDR1 and CDR2 (germline): SGHTS, YDEGEE. V lost 2 bases to trimming and J lost 8 bases, with 10 bases between them. CDR3 length: 12 amino acids. CDR3 nucleotides: TGTGCCAGCAGCTTTTACGGGGACGGCTACACCTTC. This encodes CASSFYGDGYTF.

The chain carries TRBV25-1 and TRBJ2-3; TRBD2 matches 7 bases. Germline values: CDR1 MGHDK, CDR2 SYGVNS. CDR3 size: 16 residues. The junction had 8 bases not matched to a gene; V was cut back by 2 bases and J by 3 bases. The CDR3 here is CASSEERGEGTDTQYF. The CDR3 DNA sequence: TGTGCCAGCAGTGAAGAACGGGGGGAGGGAACAGATACGCAGTATTTT.

This clonotype was found a few times. The genes are TRBV4-1 and TRBJ1-5, with D possibly being TRBD1 (5 bases). Germline V lookup: CDR1 MGHRA, CDR2 YSYEKL. The CDR3 consists of 15 residues. Trimming left V 1 base short and J 3 bases short, with 10 bases between. Here the CDR3 reads CASSQGTNSNQPQHF. The CDR3 DNA follows: TGCGCCAGCAGCCAAGGGACAAATTCCAATCAGCCCCAGCATTTT.

This chain connects TRBV27 to TRBJ1-6; D gene unclear. CDR1 and CDR2 from the germline V gene are MNHEY and SMNVEV (reference sequence). Trimming took 4 bases from V and 8 from J, leaving 18 bases between them. CDR3 length: 16 amino acids. This chain's CDR3 is CASSSGTRAVDSPLHF. The CDR3 DNA follows: TGTGCCAGCAGTTCGGGAACCCGGGCCGTTGATTCACCCCTCCACTTT.

CDR3 amino acids: CATSTRGKDYGYTF. CDR3 nucleotides: TGTGCCACCAGCACCAGGGGGAAGGACTATGGCTACACCTTC. The chain recombines TRBV15 with TRBJ1-2, with TRBD1 matching 7 bases. Unmatched junction bases numbered 5, after V lost 4 bases and J lost 3 bases. The CDR3 contains 14 residues. Germline V lookup: CDR1 LNHNV, CDR2 YYDKDF (reference sequence). The entire variable domain, with the rest obtained from reference TRBV15 and TRBJ1-2, is as follows: DAMVIQNPRYQVTQFGKPVTLSCSQTLNHNVMYWYQQKSSQAPKLLFHYYDKDFNNEADTPDNFQSRRPNTSFCFLDIRSPGLGDTAMYLCATSTRGKDYGYTFGSGTRLTVV.

The chain joins TRBV5-4 to TRBJ2-7; D not certain. Germline V gives CDR1 SGHNT, CDR2 YYREEE (reference sequence). This CDR3 comprises 12 residues. Trimming cost V 0 bases and J 5 bases, with 6 bases left between them. The CDR3 DNA reads TGTGCCAGCAGCTTGGAAGGCGACGAGCAGTACTTC. Residues: CASSLEGDEQYF. Together with reference TRBV5-4 and TRBJ2-7, the CDR3 gives the full variable domain: ETGVTQSPTHLIKTRGQQVTLRCSSQSGHNTVSWYQQALGQGPQFIFQYYREEENGRGNFPPRFSGLQFPNYSSELNVNALELDDSALYLCASSLEGDEQYFGPGTRLTVT.

This clonotype was picked up one time. This chain's CDR3 is CASSGGNDNSPLHF. The DNA of the CDR3 is TGTGCCAGCTCCGGGGGCAACGATAATTCACCCCTCCACTTT. The rearrangement joins TRBV2 to TRBJ1-6; possibly TRBD1 for D (6 bases). Germline CDR1 is SNHLY and CDR2 is FYNNEI. CDR3 length equals 14 residues. Trimming removed 8 bases from V and 5 bases from J, with 13 bases in between.

This rearrangement joins TRBV27 to TRBJ2-6; D gene uncertain. V was cut by 2 bases and J by 0 bases, with 11 bases left in between. Germline V gene lookup returns CDR1 MNHEY and CDR2 SMNVEV (reference sequence). The CDR3 is made up of 17 amino acids. CDR3 in amino acids: CASSLLGPGSGANVLTF. CDR3 bases: TGTGCCAGCAGTTTACTAGGTCCCGGCTCTGGGGCCAACGTCCTGACTTTC.

V usage is TRBV28 and J usage is TRBJ2-7; D tentatively reads TRBD1 or TRBD2 (7 bases each). Germline V gene lookup returns CDR1 MDHEN and CDR2 SYDVKM. V lost 5 bases to trimming and J lost 6 bases, with 14 bases between them. The CDR3 sequence is 13 residues long. The CDR3 sequence is CASSRTGEGEQYF. CDR3 nucleotide sequence: TGTGCCAGCAGTCGAACAGGGGAGGGCGAGCAGTACTTC.

This clonotype was detected a few times. The chain uses TRBV4-1 and TRBJ1-5; 9 positions match TRBD1. Trimming took 6 bases from V and 7 from J; bases not matched to a gene: 7. Germline V gene sequence: CDR1 MGHRA, CDR2 YSYEKL. This CDR3 comprises 14 residues. The CDR3, as DNA: TGCGCCAGCAGGGGACAGGGAAGTGGGCAGCCCCAGCATTTT. The encoded protein is CASRGQGSGQPQHF.

J is TRBJ1-1 and V is TRBV30; D not resolved. V was pared by 3 bases and J by 4 bases, with 9 bases between. Germline V lookup: CDR1 GTSNPN, CDR2 SVGIG (reference sequence). The CDR3 spans 12 residues. CDR3 region: CAWRYIGTEAFF. Written as DNA, the CDR3 is TGTGCCTGGAGATATATTGGCACTGAAGCTTTCTTT.

The gene calls are TRBV27 and TRBJ1-6; 7 bases are shared with TRBD1. In germline, CDR1 is MNHEY, CDR2 SMNVEV (reference sequence). J was trimmed by 6 bases and V by 3 bases; bases with no gene match: 2. This CDR3 spans 14 amino acids. DNA of the CDR3: TGTGCCAGCAGTTTTGGGACAGTTAATTCACCCCTCCACTTT. Encoded protein: CASSFGTVNSPLHF.

The chain combines TRBV2 with TRBJ2-5; maybe TRBD2 (6 bases). The germline gives CDR1 SNHLY, CDR2 FYNNEI. This CDR3 region has 14 residues. Trimming stripped 10 bases from V and 2 bases from J, with 17 bases between. The CDR3 loop reads CATLRLRGQETQYF. CDR3 bases: TGTGCCACCCTACGACTGCGGGGACAAGAGACCCAGTACTTC.

V usage is TRBV12-3 or TRBV12-4 and J usage is TRBJ2-2, with 10 bases matching TRBD2. The CDR3 consists of 16 residues. Losses at the gene ends were 7 bases for V and 1 base for J; bases not matched to a gene: 6. The CDR3 coding sequence is TGTGCCAGCAACCCAAGCGGGAGGGTGAACACCGGGGAGCTGTTTTTT. It codes for CASNPSGRVNTGELFF.

This chain uses TRBV7-9 with TRBJ2-7, with 8 bases lining up with TRBD1. The germline V gene encodes CDR1 SEHNR and CDR2 FQNEAQ (reference sequence). The ends lost 5 bases at V and 4 bases at J; junction bases unmatched: 7. The CDR3 covers 14 residues. The CDR3 DNA is TGTGCCAGCAGCAGTCGACAGGGGTTGTACGAGCAGTACTTC. Translated: CASSSRQGLYEQYF.

To note about this clonotype: The junction departs from the called germline gene at one end, perhaps through a read error. V is TRBV7-9 and J is TRBJ2-7; either TRBD1 or TRBD2 may fit D (5 bases each). The CDR3 loop spans 13 amino acids. Germline V gene sequence: CDR1 SEHNR, CDR2 FQNEAQ (reference sequence). CDR3 region: CTSSLRGGYEQYF. As DNA, the CDR3 is TGTACCAGCAGCTTACGGGGCGGCTACGAGCAGTACTTC.

The DNA for the CDR3 is TGTGCCAGCAGCCCAGGCCGGGGGGAGGACACTGAAGCTTTCTTT. Amino acids: CASSPGRGEDTEAFF. The rearrangement uses TRBV11-2 and TRBJ1-1; D may be TRBD1 (5 bases). CDR1 and CDR2 (germline): SGHAT, FQNNGV. The CDR3 is 15 amino acids. The V end was cut by 5 bases, the J end by 3 bases, with 16 bases between.

The V call is TRBV19, the J call TRBJ2-1, with a possible D match to TRBD1 (6 bases). The CDR3 totals 15 residues. V shed 5 bases and J shed 3 bases, with 14 bases lying between them. CDR1 and CDR2 (germline): LNHDA, SQIVND (reference sequence). CDR3 in DNA: TGTGCCAGTAGTCGCAGACAGGATTACTACAATGAGCAGTTCTTC. Its protein product is CASSRRQDYYNEQFF.

The chain has TRBV27 and TRBJ2-1, with TRBD2 identical over 11 bases. The CDR3 extends over 14 amino acids. Germline CDR1 is MNHEY and CDR2 is SMNVEV (reference sequence). V lost 6 bases to trimming and J lost 5 bases; unmatched junction nucleotides: 3. The CDR3 sequence is CASSGTSGNNEQFF. The CDR3 DNA sequence: TGTGCCAGCAGCGGGACTAGCGGAAACAATGAGCAGTTCTTC.

This clonotype was recorded a few times. The chain couples TRBV10-3 to TRBJ2-3; D may be TRBD2 (6 bases). Between the trimmed V and J ends, which lost 5 bases and 5 bases, there was a span of 17 bases. The CDR3 extends over 15 amino acids. Germline loops: CDR1 ENHRY, CDR2 SYGVKD. CDR3 in amino acids: CAISRDFYTGDTQYF. The CDR3 DNA follows: TGTGCCATCAGTCGGGACTTCTACACGGGAGATACGCAGTATTTT.

This chain's CDR3 is CASSFSLGEQYF. Here the CDR3 DNA reads TGTGCCAGCAGTTTTAGTCTGGGCGAGCAGTACTTC. The genes are TRBV12-3 or TRBV12-4 and TRBJ2-7, with D uncertain. Between the trimmed V and J ends, which lost 3 bases and 6 bases, there was a span of 9 bases. The CDR3 consists of 12 residues.

The V call is TRBV7-9, the J call TRBJ2-3; 10 bases agree with TRBD2. Germline CDR1 reads SEHNR; CDR2 reads FQNEAQ (reference sequence). The CDR3 is made up of 17 amino acids. Trimming took 3 bases from V and 4 from J; bases not matched to a gene: 10. CDR3 sequence: CASSFGVLAGQADTQYF. As DNA, the CDR3 is TGTGCCAGCAGCTTTGGAGTACTAGCGGGACAAGCAGATACGCAGTATTTT.

CDR3 coding DNA: TGTGCCAGCAGTGCGGGGCTAGGTGCCTACGAGCAGTACTTC. Amino acid sequence: CASSAGLGAYEQYF. The genes are TRBV25-1 and TRBJ2-7, with D perhaps assigned TRBD1 or TRBD2 (5 bases each). The CDR3 has 14 amino acids. CDR1 MGHDK and CDR2 SYGVNS come from the germline V gene. V gave up 4 bases and J gave up 2 bases, with 12 bases separating them.

This chain uses TRBV7-6 with TRBJ2-6; D remains unclear. The CDR3 runs 12 residues. Trimming cost V 8 bases and J 2 bases, with 4 bases left between them. CDR1 is SGHVS and CDR2 is FNYEAQ in the germline V gene. The CDR3 is CASSAGANVLTF. In DNA form, the CDR3 reads TGTGCCAGCTCAGCTGGGGCCAACGTCCTGACTTTC.

The CDR3 loop reads CASAGLLNTEAFF. CDR3 sequence (DNA): TGTGCCAGCGCCGGCCTTTTGAACACTGAAGCTTTCTTT. J is TRBJ1-1 and V is TRBV14, with no clear D. The germline gives CDR1 SGHDN, CDR2 FVKESK. The CDR3 length is 13 residues. The V end lost 8 bases, the J end lost 0 bases, and 10 bases lay between the germline ends.

V is TRBV7-9 and J is TRBJ1-3, with D unclear. Germline CDR1 reads SEHNR; CDR2 reads FQNEAQ (reference sequence). This CDR3 contains 14 residues. V lost 5 bases and J 7 bases, leaving 15 bases between the germline ends. CDR3 sequence (DNA): TGTGCCAGCAGCCCAGATTGGATGGGTAACACCATATATTTT. Translating gives CASSPDWMGNTIYF.